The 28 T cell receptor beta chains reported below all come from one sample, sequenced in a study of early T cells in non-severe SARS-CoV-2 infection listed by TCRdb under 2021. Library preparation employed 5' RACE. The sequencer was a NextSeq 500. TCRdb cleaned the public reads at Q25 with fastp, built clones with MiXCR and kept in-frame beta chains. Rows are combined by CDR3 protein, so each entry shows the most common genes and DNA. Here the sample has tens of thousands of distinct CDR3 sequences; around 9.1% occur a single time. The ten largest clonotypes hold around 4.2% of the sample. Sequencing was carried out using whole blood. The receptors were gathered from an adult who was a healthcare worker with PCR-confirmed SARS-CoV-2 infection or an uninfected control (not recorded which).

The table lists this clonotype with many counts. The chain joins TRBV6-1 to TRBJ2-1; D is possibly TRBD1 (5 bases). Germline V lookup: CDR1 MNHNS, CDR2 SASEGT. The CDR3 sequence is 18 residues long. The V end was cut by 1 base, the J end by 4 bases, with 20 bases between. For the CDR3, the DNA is TGTGCCAGCAGTGAAGTTGCCGGGCAGGGCCGTCTATACAATGAGCAGTTCTTC. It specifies CASSEVAGQGRLYNEQFF.

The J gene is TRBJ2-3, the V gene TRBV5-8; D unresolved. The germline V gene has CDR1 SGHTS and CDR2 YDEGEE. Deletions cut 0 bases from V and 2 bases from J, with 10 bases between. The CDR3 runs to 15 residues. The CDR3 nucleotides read TGTGCCAGCAGCTTGGCTGGCCAGTTCACAGATACGCAGTATTTT. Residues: CASSLAGQFTDTQYF. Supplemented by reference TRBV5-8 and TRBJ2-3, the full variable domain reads EAGVTQSPTHLIKTRGQQATLRCSPISGHTSVYWYQQALGLGLQFLLWYDEGEERNRGNFPPRFSGRQFPNYSSELNVNALELEDSALYLCASSLAGQFTDTQYFGPGTRLTVL.

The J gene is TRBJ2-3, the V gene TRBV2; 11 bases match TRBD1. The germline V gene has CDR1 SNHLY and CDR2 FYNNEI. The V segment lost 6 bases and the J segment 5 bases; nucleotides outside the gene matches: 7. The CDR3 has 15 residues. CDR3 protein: CASRRTGGSGDTQYF. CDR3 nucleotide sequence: TGTGCCAGCAGGAGGACAGGGGGCTCGGGAGATACGCAGTATTTT.

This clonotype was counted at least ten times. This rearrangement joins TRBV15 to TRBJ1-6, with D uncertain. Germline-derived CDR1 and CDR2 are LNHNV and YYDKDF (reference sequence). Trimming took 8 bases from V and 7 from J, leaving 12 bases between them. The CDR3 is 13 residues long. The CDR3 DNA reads TGTGCCACCCAACTCGGTGGGAATTCACCCCTCCACTTT. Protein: CATQLGGNSPLHF.

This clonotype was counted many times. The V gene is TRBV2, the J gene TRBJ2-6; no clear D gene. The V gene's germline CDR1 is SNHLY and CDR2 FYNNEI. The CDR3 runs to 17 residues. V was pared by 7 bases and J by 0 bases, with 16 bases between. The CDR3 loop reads CASKPWLTDSGANVLTF. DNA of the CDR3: TGTGCCAGCAAGCCGTGGCTCACCGACTCTGGGGCCAACGTCCTGACTTTC.

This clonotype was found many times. In DNA form, the CDR3 reads TGTGCCAGCAGCCCCCAGATGAACACCGGGGAGCTGTTTTTT. Protein sequence: CASSPQMNTGELFF. This chain connects TRBV3-1 to TRBJ2-2; D unresolved. Trimming removed 4 bases from V and 1 base from J, with 7 bases in between. Germline CDR1 LGHDT, CDR2 YNNKEL (reference sequence). The CDR3 is 14 amino acids.

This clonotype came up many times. The CDR3 loop is CASSWRTGGNEQFF. In DNA, the CDR3 is TGTGCCAGCAGCTGGAGGACAGGGGGGAATGAGCAGTTCTTC. This chain connects TRBV5-5 to TRBJ2-1; 10 nucleotides align to TRBD1. The V and J ends lost 3 bases and 7 bases, in that order; junction bases with no gene match: 4. The CDR3 has 14 amino acids. Germline V gives CDR1 SGHKS, CDR2 YYEKEE (reference sequence).

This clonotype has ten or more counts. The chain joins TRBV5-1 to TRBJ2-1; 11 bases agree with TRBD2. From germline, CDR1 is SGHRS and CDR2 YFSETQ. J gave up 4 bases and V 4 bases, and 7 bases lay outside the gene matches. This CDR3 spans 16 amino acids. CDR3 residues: CASSLLAGGFYNEQFF. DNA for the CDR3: TGCGCCAGCAGCCTTCTAGCGGGAGGATTTTACAATGAGCAGTTCTTC.

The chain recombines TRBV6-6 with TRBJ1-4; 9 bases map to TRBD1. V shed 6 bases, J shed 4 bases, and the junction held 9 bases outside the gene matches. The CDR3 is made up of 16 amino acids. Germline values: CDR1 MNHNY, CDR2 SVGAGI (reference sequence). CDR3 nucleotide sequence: TGTGCCAGCAGGGACAGGGGCTCGGAGATTAATGAAAAACTGTTTTTT. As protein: CASRDRGSEINEKLFF.

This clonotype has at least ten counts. This CDR3 reads CASSRTSGVATGELFF. The CDR3 DNA follows: TGTGCCAGCAGTCGGACTAGCGGAGTAGCCACCGGGGAGCTGTTTTTT. The chain is built from TRBV6-2 or TRBV6-3 and TRBJ2-2, with 10 bases matching TRBD2. The CDR3 runs to 16 residues. J gave up 4 bases and V 5 bases, and 7 bases lay outside the gene matches. Germline V gene lookup returns CDR1 MNHEY and CDR2 SVGEGT.

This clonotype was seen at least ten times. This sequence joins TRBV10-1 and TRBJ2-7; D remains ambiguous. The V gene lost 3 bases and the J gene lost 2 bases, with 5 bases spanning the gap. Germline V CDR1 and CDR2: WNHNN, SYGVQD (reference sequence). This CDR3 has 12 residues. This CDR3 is CASSDTAYEQYF. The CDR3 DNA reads TGCGCCAGCAGTGACACTGCCTACGAGCAGTACTTC.

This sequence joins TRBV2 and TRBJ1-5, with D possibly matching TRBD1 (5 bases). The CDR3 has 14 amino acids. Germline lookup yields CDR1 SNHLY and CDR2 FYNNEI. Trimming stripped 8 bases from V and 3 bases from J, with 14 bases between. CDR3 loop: CASRARGANQPQHF. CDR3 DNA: TGTGCCAGCCGAGCCCGAGGGGCCAATCAGCCCCAGCATTTT.

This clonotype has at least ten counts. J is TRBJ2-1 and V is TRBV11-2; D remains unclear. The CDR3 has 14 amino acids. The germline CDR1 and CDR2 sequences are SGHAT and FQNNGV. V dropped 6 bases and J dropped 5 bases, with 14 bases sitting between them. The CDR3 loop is CASSEDPLDNEQFF. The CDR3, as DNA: TGTGCCAGCAGTGAGGACCCCCTCGACAATGAGCAGTTCTTC.

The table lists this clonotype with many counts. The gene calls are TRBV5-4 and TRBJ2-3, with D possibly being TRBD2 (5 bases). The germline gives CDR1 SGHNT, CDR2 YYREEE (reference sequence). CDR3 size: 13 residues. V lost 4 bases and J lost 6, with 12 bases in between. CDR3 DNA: TGTGCCAGCAGCGCCCGGGAAATTGATACGCAGTATTTT. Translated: CASSAREIDTQYF.

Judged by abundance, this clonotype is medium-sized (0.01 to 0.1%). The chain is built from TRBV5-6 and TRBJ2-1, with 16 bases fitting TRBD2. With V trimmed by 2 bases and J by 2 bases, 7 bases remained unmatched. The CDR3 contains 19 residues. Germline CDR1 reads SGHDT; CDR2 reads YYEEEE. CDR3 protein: CASSLSGLAGGVTYNEQFF. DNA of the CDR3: TGTGCCAGCAGCTTATCGGGACTAGCGGGAGGGGTAACCTACAATGAGCAGTTCTTC.

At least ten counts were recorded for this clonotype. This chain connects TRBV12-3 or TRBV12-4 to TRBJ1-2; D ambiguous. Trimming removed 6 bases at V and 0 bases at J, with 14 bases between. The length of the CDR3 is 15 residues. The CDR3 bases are TGTGCCAGCAGATTATCGGCCACAGCTAACTATGGCTACACCTTC. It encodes CASRLSATANYGYTF.

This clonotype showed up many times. The CDR3 DNA reads as TGCGCCAGCAGCCTGGACAGGGGGGGTTCACCCCTCCACTTT. Translation gives CASSLDRGGSPLHF. The J gene is TRBJ1-6, the V gene TRBV5-1; 10 bases are shared with TRBD1. Germline assignment: CDR1 SGHRS and CDR2 YFSETQ. The CDR3 totals 14 residues. With V trimmed by 4 bases and J by 9 bases, 4 bases remained unmatched.

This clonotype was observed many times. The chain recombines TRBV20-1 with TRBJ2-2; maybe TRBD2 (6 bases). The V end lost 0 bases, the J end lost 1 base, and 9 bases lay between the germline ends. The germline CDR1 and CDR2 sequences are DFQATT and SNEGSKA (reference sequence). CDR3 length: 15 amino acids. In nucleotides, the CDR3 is TGCAGTGCTAGAGAACTAGCAATGAACACCGGGGAGCTGTTTTTT. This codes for CSARELAMNTGELFF.

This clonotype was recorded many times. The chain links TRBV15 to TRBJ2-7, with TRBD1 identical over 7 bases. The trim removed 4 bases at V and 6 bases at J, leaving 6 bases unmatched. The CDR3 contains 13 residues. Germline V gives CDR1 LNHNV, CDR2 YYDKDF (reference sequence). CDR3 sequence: CATSMTGQSEQYF. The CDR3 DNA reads TGTGCCACCAGCATGACAGGGCAAAGCGAGCAGTACTTC.

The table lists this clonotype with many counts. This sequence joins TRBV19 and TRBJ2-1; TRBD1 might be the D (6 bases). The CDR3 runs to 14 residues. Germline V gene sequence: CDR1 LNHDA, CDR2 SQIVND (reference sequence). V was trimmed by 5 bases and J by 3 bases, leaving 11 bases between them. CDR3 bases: TGTGCCAGTAGTCTCCAGGGGCGCTACAATGAGCAGTTCTTC. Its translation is CASSLQGRYNEQFF.

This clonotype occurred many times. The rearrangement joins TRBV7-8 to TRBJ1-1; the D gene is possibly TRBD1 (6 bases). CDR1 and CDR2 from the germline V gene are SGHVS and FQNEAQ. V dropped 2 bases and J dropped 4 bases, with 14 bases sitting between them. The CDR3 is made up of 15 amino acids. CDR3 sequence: CASSLFHRAATEAFF. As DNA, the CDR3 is TGTGCCAGCAGCTTATTCCACAGGGCGGCCACTGAAGCTTTCTTT. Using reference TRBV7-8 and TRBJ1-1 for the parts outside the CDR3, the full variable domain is GAGVSQSPRYKVAKRGQDVALRCDPISGHVSLFWYQQALGQGPEFLTYFQNEAQLDKSGLPSDRFFAERPEGSVSTLKIQRTQQEDSAVYLCASSLFHRAATEAFFGQGTRLTVV.

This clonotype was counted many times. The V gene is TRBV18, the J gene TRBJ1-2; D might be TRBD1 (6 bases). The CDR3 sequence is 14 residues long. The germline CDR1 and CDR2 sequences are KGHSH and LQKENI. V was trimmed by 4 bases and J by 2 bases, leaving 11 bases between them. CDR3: CASSLAGTNYGYTF. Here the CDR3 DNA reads TGTGCCAGCTCACTGGCCGGGACAAACTATGGCTACACCTTC.

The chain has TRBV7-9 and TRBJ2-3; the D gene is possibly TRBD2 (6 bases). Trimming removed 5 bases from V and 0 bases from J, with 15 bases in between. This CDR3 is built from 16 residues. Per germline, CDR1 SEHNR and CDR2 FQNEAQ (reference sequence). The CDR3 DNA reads TGTGCCAGCAGCGCGCACGAGGGAGGCAGCACAGATACGCAGTATTTT. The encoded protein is CASSAHEGGSTDTQYF.

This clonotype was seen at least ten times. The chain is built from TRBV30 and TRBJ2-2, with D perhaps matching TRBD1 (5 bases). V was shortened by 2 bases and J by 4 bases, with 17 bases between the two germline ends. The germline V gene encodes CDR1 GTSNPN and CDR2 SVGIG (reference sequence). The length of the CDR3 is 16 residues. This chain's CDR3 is CAWSNRGRAVTGELFF. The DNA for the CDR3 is TGTGCCTGGAGTAATAGGGGCAGAGCCGTCACCGGGGAGCTGTTTTTT.

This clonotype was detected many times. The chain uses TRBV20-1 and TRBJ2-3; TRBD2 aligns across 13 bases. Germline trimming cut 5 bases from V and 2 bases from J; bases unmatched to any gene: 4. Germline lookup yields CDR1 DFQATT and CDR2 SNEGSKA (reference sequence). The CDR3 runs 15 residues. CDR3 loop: CSAGTSGAYTDTQYF. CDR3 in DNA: TGCAGTGCTGGGACTAGCGGGGCCTACACAGATACGCAGTATTTT.

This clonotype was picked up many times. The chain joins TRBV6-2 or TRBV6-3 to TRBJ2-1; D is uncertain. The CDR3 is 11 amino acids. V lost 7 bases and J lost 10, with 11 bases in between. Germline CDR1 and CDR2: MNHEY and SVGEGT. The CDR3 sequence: CASKYINEQFF. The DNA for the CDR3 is TGTGCCAGCAAGTACATCAACGAGCAGTTCTTC.

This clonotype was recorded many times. CDR3 sequence reads: CSVVPQDTQYF. The CDR3 bases are TGCAGCGTTGTTCCGCAAGATACGCAGTATTTT. The chain joins TRBV29-1 to TRBJ2-3; D call uncertain. This CDR3 spans 11 amino acids. The V and J ends lost 4 bases and 5 bases respectively, with 7 bases between them. Germline CDR1 SQVTM, CDR2 ANQGSEA.

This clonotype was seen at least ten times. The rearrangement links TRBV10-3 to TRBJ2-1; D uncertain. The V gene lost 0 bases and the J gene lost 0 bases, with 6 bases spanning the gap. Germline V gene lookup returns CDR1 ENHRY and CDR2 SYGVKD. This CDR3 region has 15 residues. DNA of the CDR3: TGTGCCATCAGTGAGTCGGAGAGCTCCTACAATGAGCAGTTCTTC. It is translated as CAISESESSYNEQFF.